These 16 T cell receptor beta chains came from one sample sequenced in a study of blood T cell repertoires in COVID-19. TCRdb keeps only in-frame clones here, not all; method: immunoSEQ multiplex PCR. This sample yields under 250,000 clones, of which around four fifths are seen a single time; approximately 4.9% belongs to the top ten. Material: PBMCs or T cells enriched from blood (not recorded which). The receptors derive from a woman between 50 and 59 years old who had been exposed to COVID-19.

CDR3 amino acids: CASSLTTGTGNTEAFF. Written as DNA, the CDR3 is TGTGCCAGCAGCTTAACGACCGGGACAGGGAACACTGAAGCTTTCTTT. The chain joins TRBV7-2 to TRBJ1-1, with 8 bases lining up with TRBD1. V dropped 2 bases and J dropped 1; count of bases not matched to a gene: 6. This CDR3 has 16 residues. In germline, CDR1 is SGHTA, CDR2 FQGNSA.

This clone has a handful of counts. The rearrangement links TRBV10-2 to TRBJ1-3; 8 bases align to TRBD1. The CDR3 length is 14 residues. The germline CDR1 and CDR2 sequences are WSHSY and SAAADI. V shed 5 bases, J shed 2 bases, and the junction held 2 bases outside the gene matches. CDR3 DNA: TGCGCCAGCAGTATGGACAGGGCTGGAAACACCATATATTTT. As protein: CASSMDRAGNTIYF.

The chain links TRBV9 to TRBJ2-5; TRBD2 matches at 7 bases. Trimming removed 0 bases from V and 1 base from J; junction bases left unmatched: 3. Looked up from germline, CDR1 is SGDLS and CDR2 is YYNGEE. This CDR3 comprises 15 residues. The CDR3 coding sequence is TGTGCCAGCAGCGTAGCGGGGGGATCCCAAGAGACCCAGTACTTC. Its translation: CASSVAGGSQETQYF.

The sample holds one count of this clone. V gene TRBV2 combines with J gene TRBJ2-2; TRBD2 is a possible D gene (6 bases). V dropped 10 bases and J dropped 3 bases, with 9 bases sitting between them. Germline assignment: CDR1 SNHLY and CDR2 FYNNEI. The CDR3 totals 12 residues. This CDR3 reads CAITGDTGELFF. The DNA of the CDR3 is TGTGCCATTACGGGGGACACCGGGGAGCTGTTTTTT.

This clone is a singleton in its sample. This chain connects TRBV2 to TRBJ1-4; TRBD1 matches 7 bases. The CDR3 has 16 residues. The germline V gene encodes CDR1 SNHLY and CDR2 FYNNEI. V was pared by 5 bases and J by 5 bases, with 11 bases of the junction left unmatched. CDR3 nucleotide sequence: TGTGCCAGCAGTACAGACAGGGTTGGAGACAATGAAAAACTGTTTTTT. This gives the protein CASSTDRVGDNEKLFF. Full variable domain (rest looked up from reference TRBV2 and TRBJ1-4): EPEVTQTPSHQVTQMGQEVILRCVPISNHLYFYWYRQILGQKVEFLVSFYNNEISEKSEIFDDQFSVERPDGSNFTLKIRSTKLEDSAMYFCASSTDRVGDNEKLFFGSGTQLSVL.

Concerning this clone: The identical CDR3 is also encoded by other nucleotide sequences in the sample. V and J are TRBV5-1 and TRBJ1-1, with a tentative D call TRBD1 (5 bases). The CDR3 runs to 11 residues. V was cut by 6 bases and J by 4 bases, with 7 bases left in between. Germline V CDR1 and CDR2: SGHRS, YFSETQ. As DNA, the CDR3 is TGCGCCAGCACCGGGGGCACTGAAGCTTTCTTT. Translating gives CASTGGTEAFF. The full variable domain, in which reference TRBV5-1 and TRBJ1-1 provide the parts outside the CDR3, is KAGVTQTPRYLIKTRGQQVTLSCSPISGHRSVSWYQQTPGQGLQFLFEYFSETQRNKGNFPGRFSGRQFSNSRSEMNVSTLELGDSALYLCASTGGTEAFFGQGTRLTVV.

This chain uses TRBV18 with TRBJ1-4; D unresolved. The ends were cut back, 3 bases at V and 2 bases at J, with 10 bases in the middle. The V gene's germline CDR1 is KGHSH and CDR2 LQKENI. This CDR3 contains 15 residues. CDR3 DNA: TGTGCCAGCTCACCCGGACTCGAGACTAATGAAAAACTGTTTTTT. As protein: CASSPGLETNEKLFF.

The chain uses TRBV6-5 and TRBJ1-1; weak D call: TRBD1 (6 bases). The CDR3 is made up of 14 amino acids. CDR1 and CDR2 (germline): MNHEY, SVGAGI. Between the trimmed V and J ends, which lost 0 bases and 7 bases, there was a span of 12 bases. This CDR3 reads CASSYSSGHFEAFF. CDR3 nucleotides: TGTGCCAGCAGTTACTCGTCGGGACACTTTGAAGCTTTCTTT.

The CDR3 DNA reads TGTGCCAGCAGCCAAGAAACAGCTAACACTGAAGCTTTCTTT. Translated, it gives CASSQETANTEAFF. The V and J genes are TRBV4-2 and TRBJ1-1; D uncertain. The CDR3 consists of 14 residues. V lost 0 bases to trimming and J lost 2 bases, with 7 bases between them. CDR1 is LGHNA, CDR2 YNFKEQ, per germline.

This clone was recorded a few times. The DNA of the CDR3 is TGTGCCAGCAGCAAAAGGACGGACAAGAACACTGAAGCTTTCTTT. It codes for CASSKRTDKNTEAFF. The chain couples TRBV9 to TRBJ1-1; D perhaps matches TRBD1 (5 bases). Trimming left V 4 bases short and J 1 base short, with 14 bases between. This CDR3 region has 15 residues. The germline V gene has CDR1 SGDLS and CDR2 YYNGEE.

This clone was observed a single time. This chain uses TRBV29-1 with TRBJ1-2; 10 positions match TRBD1. The CDR3 runs 15 residues. Germline CDR1 reads SQVTM; CDR2 reads ANQGSEA. The V gene end was trimmed by 6 bases and the J gene end by 6 bases; junction bases not matched to a gene: 13. CDR3 nucleotides: TGCAGCGTCCCACCGACTAGGACAGGGGGTGATGGCTACACCTTC. Its translation: CSVPPTRTGGDGYTF.

The chain uses TRBV5-1 and TRBJ1-2; 7 nucleotides align to TRBD1. CDR3 length: 14 amino acids. The V and J ends lost 5 bases and 4 bases, in that order; junction bases with no gene match: 8. From germline, CDR1 is SGHRS and CDR2 YFSETQ. The DNA for the CDR3 is TGCGCCAGCAGTCTCGACAGGGCTATCTATGGCTACACCTTC. This translates into CASSLDRAIYGYTF.

V is TRBV6-5 and J is TRBJ1-5; D call uncertain. CDR1 is MNHEY and CDR2 is SVGAGI in the germline V gene. The CDR3 has 12 residues. V lost 8 bases, J lost 4 bases, and 9 bases lay in between. CDR3: CASYTINQPQHF. The CDR3 DNA reads TGTGCCAGCTACACTATAAATCAGCCCCAGCATTTT.

This chain uses TRBV28 with TRBJ1-6; possibly TRBD1 for D (6 bases). Trimming removed 2 bases from V and 0 bases from J, with 8 bases in between. CDR3 length: 16 residues. Germline CDR1 and CDR2: MDHEN and SYDVKM. This chain's CDR3 is CASSLDRSSYNSPLHF. For the CDR3, the DNA is TGTGCCAGCAGTTTAGACAGGAGCTCCTATAATTCACCCCTCCACTTT. The variable domain in full, completed from reference TRBV28 and TRBJ1-6, reads DVKVTQSSRYLVKRTGEKVFLECVQDMDHENMFWYRQDPGLGLRLIYFSYDVKMKEKGDIPEGYSVSREKKERFSLILESASTNQTSMYLCASSLDRSSYNSPLHFGNGTRLTVT.

The chain has TRBV28 and TRBJ1-1; D might be TRBD1 (6 bases). Germline V gene sequence: CDR1 MDHEN, CDR2 SYDVKM. V gave up 6 bases and J gave up 8 bases, with 16 bases separating them. The CDR3 runs 13 residues. CDR3 sequence reads: CASSRRGGREAFF. As DNA, the CDR3 is TGTGCCAGCAGCCGTAGGGGGGGCCGGGAAGCTTTCTTT.

A remark on this clone: The sample contains more than one DNA sequence encoding this CDR3. The chain uses TRBV7-2 and TRBJ1-4; the D gene is possibly TRBD1 (6 bases). The CDR3 consists of 13 residues. Germline CDR1 SGHTA, CDR2 FQGNSA. V was pared by 1 base and J by 8 bases, with 8 bases between. The CDR3 sequence: CASSLVGGEKLFF. The CDR3 nucleotides are TGTGCCAGCAGCTTAGTAGGGGGAGAAAAACTGTTTTTT.